One and the same sample provided the 30 T cell receptor beta chains below, sequenced in a study of PD-1 blockade in classical Hodgkin lymphoma. This table comes from immunoSEQ multiplex PCR, and its TCRdb copy is limited to in-frame clones, with some not included. The sample has 20,000 to 30,000 clones; 60% to 80% are singletons. Every single patient, without exception, relapsed after autologous stem cell transplantation, and brentuximab vedotin exposure varied. The specimen comprised peripheral blood mononuclear cells (PBMCs), sampled at baseline. These receptors originate from a human donor with classical Hodgkin lymphoma.

About this clone itself: Its ends do not fully match the called genes, so a read error is possible. The chain combines TRBV5-3 with TRBJ1-1; D is unresolved. TRBV5-3 is an ORF; its function is uncertain. This CDR3 spans 11 amino acids. Written as DNA, the CDR3 is TGTGCCAGCAGCTTCATGACTGAAGCTTTCTTT. Translated: CASSFMTEAFF.

The chain uses TRBV5-1 and TRBJ2-3, with 13 positions matching TRBD2. This CDR3 has 22 amino acids. Germline V gene lookup returns CDR1 SGHRS and CDR2 YFSETQ. V shed 1 base, J shed 2 bases, and the junction held 19 bases outside the gene matches. Here the CDR3 reads CASSLFHVPETSGGNPTDTQYF. DNA of the CDR3: TGCGCCAGCAGCTTGTTCCATGTACCCGAGACTAGCGGGGGGAATCCCACAGATACGCAGTATTTT.

The J gene is TRBJ2-7, the V gene TRBV29-1; 7 bases line up with TRBD2. The V and J ends lost 7 bases and 3 bases, in that order; junction bases with no gene match: 9. The CDR3 totals 13 residues. Germline loops: CDR1 SQVTM, CDR2 ANQGSEA. The CDR3 nucleotides read TGCAGCGCCGAACAAGCGGGGAACTACGAGCAGTACTTC. Translating it yields CSAEQAGNYEQYF.

The rearrangement uses TRBV19 and TRBJ1-4; D is unclear. The CDR3 length is 16 residues. V lost 10 bases and J 8 bases, leaving 26 bases between the germline ends. CDR1 and CDR2 from the germline V gene are LNHDA and SQIVND (reference sequence). CDR3 in DNA: TGTGCCACCCCTCCGGTATTACTCCGGCGAGGGGAAAAACTGTTTTTT. This encodes CATPPVLLRRGEKLFF.

Details on this clone: Sequence at one end of the junction differs from germline and may be a read error. Other nucleotide sequences in the sample specify the same CDR3. The chain has TRBV10-3 and TRBJ1-3; perhaps TRBD1 as D (6 bases). This CDR3 is 15 amino acids long. Germline values: CDR1 ENHRY, CDR2 SYGVKD. This CDR3 is CAISDDRYSGNTIYF. The DNA for the CDR3 is TGCGCCATCAGTGATGACAGGTACTCTGGAAACACCATATATTTT.

The chain joins TRBV30 to TRBJ1-2; D is unclear. The length of the CDR3 is 16 residues. Trimming cost V 0 bases and J 4 bases, with 18 bases left between them. The germline CDR1 and CDR2 sequences are GTSNPN and SVGIG (reference sequence). The CDR3 sequence: CAWSVSHWQATYGYTF. For the CDR3, the DNA is TGTGCCTGGAGTGTATCCCATTGGCAGGCGACCTATGGCTACACCTTC.

The genes are TRBV13 and TRBJ2-2; D is unresolved. The V end was cut by 0 bases, the J end by 8 bases, with 7 bases between. The CDR3 covers 13 residues. CDR1 and CDR2 (germline): PRHDT, FYEKMQ (reference sequence). The DNA for the CDR3 is TGTGCCAGCAGCTTAGGGTACGGAGGGGAGCTGTTTTTT. It encodes CASSLGYGGELFF.

A remark on this clone: Sequence at one end of the junction differs from germline and may be a read error. This chain joins TRBV7-7 and TRBJ1-3, with D possibly TRBD1 on 6 matching bases. This CDR3 is built from 14 residues. Germline-derived CDR1 and CDR2 are SSHAT and FNYEAQ (reference sequence). Written as DNA, the CDR3 is TGTGCTAGCAGCTTAGGGGGGCCTGGAAACACCATATATTTT. Protein: CASSLGGPGNTIYF.

A remark on this clone: The sample carries other DNA sequences with the same CDR3. The chain employs TRBV5-6 and TRBJ2-2; D may match TRBD1 or TRBD2 (5 bases each). The CDR3 has 14 amino acids. V gave up 4 bases and J gave up 1 base, with 8 bases separating them. The germline gives CDR1 SGHDT, CDR2 YYEEEE. The chain's CDR3 is CASSGTVNTGELFF. Here the CDR3 DNA reads TGTGCCAGCAGCGGGACGGTGAACACCGGGGAGCTGTTTTTT.

This clone was seen only a few times. The J gene is TRBJ1-4, the V gene TRBV5-6, with 11 bases fitting TRBD1. The ends lost 4 bases at V and 6 bases at J; junction bases unmatched: 8. The CDR3 has 16 residues. CDR1 SGHDT and CDR2 YYEEEE come from the germline V gene. CDR3: CASSLGQGAFDEKLFF. The CDR3 region has the DNA TGTGCCAGCAGCCTCGGACAGGGGGCATTCGATGAAAAACTGTTTTTT.

The rearrangement links TRBV19 to TRBJ2-7, with a tentative D call TRBD1 (5 bases). Germline V gene data show CDR1 as LNHDA and CDR2 as SQIVND (reference sequence). The CDR3 extends over 15 amino acids. The ends were cut back, 5 bases at V and 4 bases at J, with 18 bases in the middle. The CDR3 DNA reads TGTGCCAGTAGTTGGGGTTTTGGGGCGCAGTACGAGCAGTACTTC. This translates into CASSWGFGAQYEQYF. Supplemented by reference TRBV19 and TRBJ2-7, the full variable domain reads DGGITQSPKYLFRKEGQNVTLSCEQNLNHDAMYWYRQDPGQGLRLIYYSQIVNDFQKGDIAEGYSVSREKKESFPLTVTSAQKNPTAFYLCASSWGFGAQYEQYFGPGTRLTVT.

This chain links TRBV6-5 with TRBJ2-7; TRBD1 is a possible D gene (6 bases). From germline, CDR1 is MNHEY and CDR2 SVGAGI. V lost 6 bases and J 2 bases, leaving 11 bases between the germline ends. The CDR3 has 13 residues. CDR3 loop: CASRYRVTYEQYF. In nucleotides, the CDR3 is TGTGCCAGCAGGTACAGGGTTACCTACGAGCAGTACTTC.

This chain links TRBV5-6 with TRBJ2-7; unclear D gene. Trimming removed 4 bases from V and 4 bases from J, with 15 bases in between. This CDR3 has 14 amino acids. Germline-derived CDR1 and CDR2 are SGHDT and YYEEEE. In DNA, the CDR3 is TGTGCCAGCAGCCAGACCGGGCTCCCATACGAGCAGTACTTC. It yields the protein CASSQTGLPYEQYF.

The chain recombines TRBV19 with TRBJ1-3, with TRBD1 as a possible D gene (5 bases). CDR1 LNHDA and CDR2 SQIVND come from the germline V gene (reference sequence). The CDR3 length is 18 residues. V dropped 2 bases and J dropped 2 bases, with 19 bases sitting between them. CDR3 nucleotides: TGTGCCAGTAGTATACGGCCAAGGGACCCCGGCCCTGGAAACACCATATATTTT. Its translation: CASSIRPRDPGPGNTIYF.

J is TRBJ1-2 and V is TRBV28, with TRBD1 identical over 9 bases. The CDR3 sequence is 15 residues long. In germline, CDR1 is MDHEN, CDR2 SYDVKM. J lost 4 bases, V lost 6 bases, and 9 bases had no gene match. The CDR3 DNA sequence: TGTGCCAGCAGAAAAGGGACAGGGAGCCTCTATGGCTACACCTTC. Translation gives CASRKGTGSLYGYTF.

The chain joins TRBV4-3 to TRBJ1-2; D may be TRBD1 (6 bases). V was shortened by 0 bases and J by 6 bases, with 14 bases between the two germline ends. The CDR3 totals 15 residues. Germline assignment: CDR1 LGHNA and CDR2 YSLEER. The CDR3, as DNA: TGCGCCAGCAGCCAAGAAGTCAGGGGAAAGAATGGCTACACCTTC. Translated, it gives CASSQEVRGKNGYTF.

This clone was counted between two and nine times. The same CDR3 can be traced to other DNA sequences in this sample. J is TRBJ1-6 and V is TRBV28; D unclear. Per the germline V gene, CDR1 is MDHEN and CDR2 is SYDVKM. This CDR3 spans 18 amino acids. V was trimmed by 3 bases and J by 0 bases, leaving 15 bases between them. The CDR3 here is CASSFSSQSSSYNSPLHF. CDR3 sequence (DNA): TGTGCCAGCAGTTTTTCCAGCCAGTCTAGCTCCTATAATTCACCCCTCCACTTT.

This clone is termed medium-sized (0.01 to 0.1%). The chain carries TRBV7-6 and TRBJ1-1; weak D call: TRBD1 (5 bases). V was trimmed by 5 bases and J by 5 bases, leaving 12 bases between them. CDR1 SGHVS and CDR2 FNYEAQ come from the germline V gene. This CDR3 region has 13 residues. CDR3 in amino acids: CASSGREGTEAFF. The CDR3 nucleotides are TGTGCCAGCAGCGGGAGGGAGGGGACTGAAGCTTTCTTT.

This clone is deemed medium-sized. The chain employs TRBV4-1 and TRBJ1-2; no reliable D call. The germline CDR1 and CDR2 sequences are MGHRA and YSYEKL. The CDR3 spans 17 residues. The V and J ends lost 0 bases and 5 bases respectively, with 19 bases between them. The CDR3 spells CASSQDEVEPPGYGYTF. CDR3 coding DNA: TGCGCCAGCAGCCAAGATGAAGTAGAGCCCCCGGGGTATGGCTACACCTTC.

Points on this clone: Other DNA sequences of this sample code for an identical CDR3. The V call is TRBV4-3, the J call TRBJ1-6, with 10 bases aligning to TRBD1. The CDR3 runs 16 residues. V dropped 0 bases and J dropped 10; count of bases not matched to a gene: 6. CDR1 is LGHNA, CDR2 YSLEER, per germline. The CDR3 here is CASSQEWGQGHSPLHF. The CDR3 DNA reads as TGCGCCAGCAGCCAAGAATGGGGACAGGGGCACTCACCCCTCCACTTT.

Only a few counts were recorded for this clone. J is TRBJ2-7 and V is TRBV7-2, with D perhaps matching TRBD1 (6 bases). Germline V CDR1 and CDR2: SGHTA, FQGNSA. V was cut by 3 bases and J by 3 bases, with 12 bases left in between. The CDR3 covers 14 residues. The CDR3 sequence is CASSLGAGYYEQYF. The CDR3 nucleotides are TGTGCCAGCAGCTTGGGGGCAGGGTACTACGAGCAGTACTTC.

This chain links TRBV28 with TRBJ2-7; D gene ambiguous. This CDR3 is built from 14 residues. The germline V and J ends were trimmed by 0 bases and 3 bases, with 9 bases remaining between them. Germline V gene data show CDR1 as MDHEN and CDR2 as SYDVKM. The CDR3 sequence: CASSLWRTFYEQYF. The DNA for the CDR3 is TGTGCCAGCAGTTTATGGCGCACGTTCTACGAGCAGTACTTC.

This clone was counted a few times. The V call is TRBV6-1, the J call TRBJ1-5; no clear D gene. V was shortened by 2 bases and J by 9 bases, with 11 bases between the two germline ends. This CDR3 region has 13 residues. Germline V gene lookup returns CDR1 MNHNS and CDR2 SASEGT. The CDR3 here is CASSEYLSVPQHF. CDR3 in DNA: TGTGCCAGCAGTGAATACCTCTCGGTGCCCCAGCATTTT.

This sequence joins TRBV19 and TRBJ2-2, with D unresolved. Trimming cost V 3 bases and J 8 bases, with 10 bases left between them. In germline, CDR1 is LNHDA, CDR2 SQIVND (reference sequence). The CDR3 has 13 residues. CDR3 loop: CASSITGSGELFF. The DNA of the CDR3 is TGTGCCAGTAGTATTACCGGGTCGGGGGAGCTGTTTTTT.

This clone was counted only a few times. The rearrangement joins TRBV27 to TRBJ1-1; 8 bases map to TRBD1. V lost 6 bases and J lost 3; bases outside the gene matches: 9. The germline gives CDR1 MNHEY, CDR2 SMNVEV (reference sequence). This CDR3 contains 15 residues. The chain's CDR3 is CASSLRRGHDTEAFF. In nucleotides, the CDR3 is TGTGCCAGCAGCCTCCGCAGGGGGCACGACACTGAAGCTTTCTTT.

The chain links TRBV7-9 to TRBJ1-1; D may be TRBD1 (5 bases). V was trimmed by 1 base and J by 4 bases, leaving 10 bases between them. Germline V CDR1 and CDR2: SEHNR, FQNEAQ (reference sequence). The CDR3 is made up of 14 amino acids. Written as DNA, the CDR3 is TGTGCCAGCAGCTTAGGTGGGGGTCCCACTGAAGCTTTCTTT. Translating gives CASSLGGGPTEAFF.

This clone was seen a single time. The chain has TRBV19 and TRBJ1-4; D is uncertain. Trimming cost V 5 bases and J 0 bases, with 10 bases left between them. The CDR3 is 15 amino acids. Germline lookup yields CDR1 LNHDA and CDR2 SQIVND (reference sequence). The CDR3 DNA reads as TGTGCCAGTAGTGAGAACCCTGCAACTAATGAAAAACTGTTTTTT. It encodes CASSENPATNEKLFF.

The V and J genes are TRBV4-1 and TRBJ1-5; TRBD1 is a possible D gene (5 bases). This CDR3 is built from 16 residues. V dropped 0 bases and J dropped 7 bases, with 16 bases sitting between them. The V gene's germline CDR1 is MGHRA and CDR2 YSYEKL. The CDR3 DNA follows: TGCGCCAGCAGCCAAGATCCAGGGCGGGGAGAGCAGCCCCAGCATTTT. This gives the protein CASSQDPGRGEQPQHF.

The V call is TRBV27, the J call TRBJ1-5, with 9 bases fitting TRBD1. CDR3 length: 15 amino acids. Germline V gene data show CDR1 as MNHEY and CDR2 as SMNVEV (reference sequence). With 5 bases clipped from V and 1 base from J, the junction kept 3 bases outside the gene matches. The CDR3 region has the DNA TGTGCCAGCAGTGGGGACAGGGTAAGCAATCAGCCCCAGCATTTT. Translating gives CASSGDRVSNQPQHF.

This clone was counted once. The gene calls are TRBV7-9 and TRBJ2-3; 9 bases map to TRBD2. This CDR3 comprises 19 residues. The V segment lost 2 bases and the J segment 2 bases; nucleotides outside the gene matches: 14. CDR1 SEHNR and CDR2 FQNEAQ come from the germline V gene (reference sequence). The CDR3: CASSLLSGGAGGPTDTQYF. CDR3 nucleotides: TGTGCCAGCAGCTTATTATCAGGGGGAGCGGGGGGCCCCACAGATACGCAGTATTTT.